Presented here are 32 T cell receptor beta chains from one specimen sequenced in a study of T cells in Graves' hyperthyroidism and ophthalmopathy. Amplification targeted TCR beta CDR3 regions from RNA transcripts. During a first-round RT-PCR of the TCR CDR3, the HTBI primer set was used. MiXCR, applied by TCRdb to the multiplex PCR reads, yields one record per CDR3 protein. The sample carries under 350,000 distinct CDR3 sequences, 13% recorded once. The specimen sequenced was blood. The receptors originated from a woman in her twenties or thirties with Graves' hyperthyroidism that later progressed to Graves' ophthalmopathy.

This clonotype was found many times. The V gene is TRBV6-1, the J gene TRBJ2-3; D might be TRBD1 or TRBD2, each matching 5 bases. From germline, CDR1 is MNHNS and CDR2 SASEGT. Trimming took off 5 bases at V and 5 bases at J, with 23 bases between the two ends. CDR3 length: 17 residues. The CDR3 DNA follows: TGTGCCAGCAGTTATTCCTTAACAGGTCTGGGGGAAGATACGCAGTATTTT. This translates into CASSYSLTGLGEDTQYF.

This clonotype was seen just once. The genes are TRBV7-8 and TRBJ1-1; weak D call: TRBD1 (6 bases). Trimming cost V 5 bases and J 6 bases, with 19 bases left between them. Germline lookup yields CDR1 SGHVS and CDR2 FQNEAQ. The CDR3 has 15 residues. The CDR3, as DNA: TGTGCCAGCAGCGAGGGGGTCCAGGGTTGGCCTGAAGCTTTCTTT. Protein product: CASSEGVQGWPEAFF.

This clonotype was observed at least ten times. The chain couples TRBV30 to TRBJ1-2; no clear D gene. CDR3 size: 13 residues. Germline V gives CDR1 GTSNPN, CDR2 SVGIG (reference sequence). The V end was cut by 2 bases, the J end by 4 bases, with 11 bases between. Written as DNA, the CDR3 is TGTGCCTGGAGTCCACACCGGGGCTATGGCTACACCTTC. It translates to CAWSPHRGYGYTF. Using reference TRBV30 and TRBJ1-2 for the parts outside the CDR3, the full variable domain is SQTIHQWPATLVQPVGSPLSLECTVEGTSNPNLYWYRQAAGRGLQLLFYSVGIGQISSEVPQNLSASRPQDRQFILSSKKLLLSDSGFYLCAWSPHRGYGYTFGSGTRLTVV.

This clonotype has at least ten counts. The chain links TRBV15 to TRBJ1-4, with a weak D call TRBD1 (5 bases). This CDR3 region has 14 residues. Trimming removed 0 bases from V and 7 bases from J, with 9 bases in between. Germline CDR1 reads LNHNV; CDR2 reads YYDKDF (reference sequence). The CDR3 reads CATSREVQGEKLFF. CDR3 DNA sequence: TGTGCCACCAGCAGAGAGGTTCAGGGTGAAAAACTGTTTTTT.

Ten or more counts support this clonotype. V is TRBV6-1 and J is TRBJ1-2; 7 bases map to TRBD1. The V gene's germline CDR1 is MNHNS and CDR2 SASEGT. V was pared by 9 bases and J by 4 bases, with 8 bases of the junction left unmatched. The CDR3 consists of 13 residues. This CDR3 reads CASTSDRVYGYTF. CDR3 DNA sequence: TGTGCCAGTACAAGCGACAGGGTCTATGGCTACACCTTC.

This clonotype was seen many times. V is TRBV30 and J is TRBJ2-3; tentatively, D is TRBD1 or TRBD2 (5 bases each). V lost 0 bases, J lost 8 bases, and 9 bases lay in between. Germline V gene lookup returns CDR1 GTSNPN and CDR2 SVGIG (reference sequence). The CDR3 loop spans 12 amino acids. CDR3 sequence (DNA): TGTGCCTGGAGTGTACAGGCGGGTACGCAGTATTTT. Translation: CAWSVQAGTQYF. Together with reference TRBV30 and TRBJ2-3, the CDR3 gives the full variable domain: SQTIHQWPATLVQPVGSPLSLECTVEGTSNPNLYWYRQAAGRGLQLLFYSVGIGQISSEVPQNLSASRPQDRQFILSSKKLLLSDSGFYLCAWSVQAGTQYFGPGTRLTVL.

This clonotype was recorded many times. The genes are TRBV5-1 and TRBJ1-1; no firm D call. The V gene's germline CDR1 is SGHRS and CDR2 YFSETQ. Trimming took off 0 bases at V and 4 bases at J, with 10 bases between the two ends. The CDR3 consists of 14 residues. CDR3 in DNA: TGCGCCAGCAGCTTGGCCGGACGTCCCACTGAAGCTTTCTTT. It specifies CASSLAGRPTEAFF.

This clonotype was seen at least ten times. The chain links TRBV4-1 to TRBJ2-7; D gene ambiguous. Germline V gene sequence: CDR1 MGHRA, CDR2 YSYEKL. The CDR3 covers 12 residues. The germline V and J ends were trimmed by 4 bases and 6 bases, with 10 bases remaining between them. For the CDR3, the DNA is TGCGCCAGCAGCCCCTTGGGGTCCGAGCAGTACTTC. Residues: CASSPLGSEQYF.

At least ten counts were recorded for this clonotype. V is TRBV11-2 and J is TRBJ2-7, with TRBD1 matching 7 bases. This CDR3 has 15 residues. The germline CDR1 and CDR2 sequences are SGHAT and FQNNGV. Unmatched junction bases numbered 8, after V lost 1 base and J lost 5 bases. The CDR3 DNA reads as TGTGCCAGCAGCTTAGCCGACAGGGAACTCGACGAGCAGTACTTC. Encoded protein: CASSLADRELDEQYF.

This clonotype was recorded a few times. CDR3: CASSAVALGTGELFF. The CDR3, as DNA: TGTGCCAGCAGCGCCGTGGCACTGGGCACCGGGGAGCTGTTTTTT. The J gene is TRBJ2-2, the V gene TRBV7-3; D unresolved. Trimming left V 5 bases short and J 4 bases short, with 14 bases between. The CDR3 extends over 15 amino acids. Germline V CDR1 and CDR2: SGHTA, FQGTGA.

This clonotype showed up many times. DNA of the CDR3: TGTGCCAGCAGTTTCGGACTAGCGGGAGGAAGCTACGAGCAGTACTTC. Translating it yields CASSFGLAGGSYEQYF. This sequence joins TRBV6-2 or TRBV6-3 and TRBJ2-7; 14 positions match TRBD2. The CDR3 has 16 residues. From germline, CDR1 is MNHEY and CDR2 SVGEGT. V shed 4 bases and J 3 bases; nucleotides not matched to a gene: 5.

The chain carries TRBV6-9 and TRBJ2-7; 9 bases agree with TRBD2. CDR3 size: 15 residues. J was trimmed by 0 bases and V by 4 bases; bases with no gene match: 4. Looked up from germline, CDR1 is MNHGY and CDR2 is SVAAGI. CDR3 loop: CASSSTSGYSYEQYF. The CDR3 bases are TGTGCCAGCAGTTCTACTAGCGGGTACTCCTACGAGCAGTACTTC.

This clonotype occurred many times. The CDR3 DNA reads as TGCAGTGCTGACCGCTTGGGCTACGAGCAGTACTTC. Translation: CSADRLGYEQYF. The genes are TRBV20-1 and TRBJ2-7; D not certain. Germline V CDR1 and CDR2: DFQATT, SNEGSKA (reference sequence). V lost 5 bases to trimming and J lost 3 bases, with 11 bases between them. This CDR3 region has 12 residues.

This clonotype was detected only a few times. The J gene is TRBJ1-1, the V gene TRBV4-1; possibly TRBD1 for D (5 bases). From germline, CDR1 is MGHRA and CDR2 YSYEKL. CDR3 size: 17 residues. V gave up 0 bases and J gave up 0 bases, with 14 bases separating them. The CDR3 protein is CASSQEGGGGMNTEAFF. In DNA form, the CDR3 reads TGCGCCAGCAGCCAAGAGGGTGGCGGGGGTATGAACACTGAAGCTTTCTTT.

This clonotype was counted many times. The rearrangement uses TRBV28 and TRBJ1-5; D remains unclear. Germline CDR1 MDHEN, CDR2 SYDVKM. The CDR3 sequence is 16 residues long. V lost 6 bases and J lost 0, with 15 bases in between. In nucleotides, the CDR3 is TGTGCCAGCAGCCTCACCCCCGTTTATAGCAATCAGCCCCAGCATTTT. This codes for CASSLTPVYSNQPQHF.

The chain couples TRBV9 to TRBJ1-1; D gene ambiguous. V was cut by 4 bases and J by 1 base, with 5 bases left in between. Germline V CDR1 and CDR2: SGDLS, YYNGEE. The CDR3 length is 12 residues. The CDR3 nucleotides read TGTGCCAGCAGCTCCAAGAACACTGAAGCTTTCTTT. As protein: CASSSKNTEAFF.

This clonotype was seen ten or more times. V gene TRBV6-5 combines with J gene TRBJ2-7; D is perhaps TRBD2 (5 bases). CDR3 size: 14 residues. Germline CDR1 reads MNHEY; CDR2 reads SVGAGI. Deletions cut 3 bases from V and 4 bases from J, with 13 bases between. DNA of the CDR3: TGTGCCAGCAGTTATCTCGGCGGGCCGTACGAGCAGTACTTC. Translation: CASSYLGGPYEQYF.

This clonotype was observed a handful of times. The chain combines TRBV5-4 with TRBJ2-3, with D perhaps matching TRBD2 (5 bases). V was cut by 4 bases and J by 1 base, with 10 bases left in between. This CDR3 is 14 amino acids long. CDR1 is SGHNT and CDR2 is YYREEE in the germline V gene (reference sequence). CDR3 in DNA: TGTGCCAGCAGCGGCGAGGGCGGCACAGATACGCAGTATTTT. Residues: CASSGEGGTDTQYF.

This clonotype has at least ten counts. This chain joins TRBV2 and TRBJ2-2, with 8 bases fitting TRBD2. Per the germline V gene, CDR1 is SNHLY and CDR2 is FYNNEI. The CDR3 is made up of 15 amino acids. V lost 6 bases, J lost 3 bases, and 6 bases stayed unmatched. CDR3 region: CASRISGGDTGELFF. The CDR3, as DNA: TGTGCCAGCAGAATCTCGGGAGGGGACACCGGGGAGCTGTTTTTT. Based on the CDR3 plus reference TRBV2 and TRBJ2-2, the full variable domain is EPEVTQTPSHQVTQMGQEVILRCVPISNHLYFYWYRQILGQKVEFLVSFYNNEISEKSEIFDDQFSVERPDGSNFTLKIRSTKLEDSAMYFCASRISGGDTGELFFGEGSRLTVL.

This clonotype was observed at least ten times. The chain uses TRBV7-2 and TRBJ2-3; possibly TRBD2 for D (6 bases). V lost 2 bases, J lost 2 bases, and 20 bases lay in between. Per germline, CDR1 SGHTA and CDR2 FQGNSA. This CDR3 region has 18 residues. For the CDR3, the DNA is TGTGCCAGCAGCTTATATGGAGACCTAGCGACTAACACAGATACGCAGTATTTT. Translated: CASSLYGDLATNTDTQYF.

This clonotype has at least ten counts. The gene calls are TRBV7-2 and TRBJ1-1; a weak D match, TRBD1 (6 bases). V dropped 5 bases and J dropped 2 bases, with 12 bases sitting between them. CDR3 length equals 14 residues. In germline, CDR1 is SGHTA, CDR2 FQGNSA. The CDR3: CASSRTAYNTEAFF. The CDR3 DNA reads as TGTGCCAGCAGCCGGACAGCTTATAACACTGAAGCTTTCTTT.

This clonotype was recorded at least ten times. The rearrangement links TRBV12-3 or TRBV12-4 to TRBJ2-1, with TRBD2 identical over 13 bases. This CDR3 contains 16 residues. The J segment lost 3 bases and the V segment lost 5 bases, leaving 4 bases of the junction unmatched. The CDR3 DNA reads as TGTGCCAGCAGTGGGACTAGCGGGAAATACTACAATGAGCAGTTCTTC. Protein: CASSGTSGKYYNEQFF.

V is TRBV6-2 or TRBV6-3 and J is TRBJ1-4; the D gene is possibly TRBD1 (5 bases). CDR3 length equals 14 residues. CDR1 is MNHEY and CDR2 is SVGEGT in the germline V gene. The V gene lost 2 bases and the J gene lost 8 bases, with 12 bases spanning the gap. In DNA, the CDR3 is TGTGCCAGCAGTTACGGGAGGGGAAAGGAAAAACTGTTTTTT. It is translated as CASSYGRGKEKLFF.

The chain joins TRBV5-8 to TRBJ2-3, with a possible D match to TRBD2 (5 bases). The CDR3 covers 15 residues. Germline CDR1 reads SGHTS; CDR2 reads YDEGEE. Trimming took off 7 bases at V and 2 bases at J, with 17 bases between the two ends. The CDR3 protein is CASALPAGYTDTQYF. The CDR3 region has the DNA TGTGCCAGCGCTCTTCCGGCGGGCTACACAGATACGCAGTATTTT. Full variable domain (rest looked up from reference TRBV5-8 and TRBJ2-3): EAGVTQSPTHLIKTRGQQATLRCSPISGHTSVYWYQQALGLGLQFLLWYDEGEERNRGNFPPRFSGRQFPNYSSELNVNALELEDSALYLCASALPAGYTDTQYFGPGTRLTVL.

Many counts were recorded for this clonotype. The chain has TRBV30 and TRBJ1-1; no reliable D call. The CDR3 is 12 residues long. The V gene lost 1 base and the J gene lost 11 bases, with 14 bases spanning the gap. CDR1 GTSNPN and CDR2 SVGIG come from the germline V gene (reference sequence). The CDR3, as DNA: TGTGCCTGGAGTGCCGCTGAGGAGGTGGCTTTCTTT. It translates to CAWSAAEEVAFF.

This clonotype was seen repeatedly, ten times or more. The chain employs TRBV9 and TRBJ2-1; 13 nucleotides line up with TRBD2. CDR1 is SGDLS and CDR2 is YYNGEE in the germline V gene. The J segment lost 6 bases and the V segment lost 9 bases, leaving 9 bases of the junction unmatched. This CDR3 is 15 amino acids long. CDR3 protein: CAKSLLAGGPNEQFF. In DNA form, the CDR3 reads TGTGCCAAGTCCTTACTAGCGGGAGGGCCCAATGAGCAGTTCTTC.

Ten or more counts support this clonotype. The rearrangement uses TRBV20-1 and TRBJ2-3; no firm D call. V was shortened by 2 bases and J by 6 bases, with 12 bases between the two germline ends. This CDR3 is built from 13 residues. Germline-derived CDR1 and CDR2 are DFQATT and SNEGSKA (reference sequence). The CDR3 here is CSARTRARDTQYF. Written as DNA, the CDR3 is TGCAGTGCTAGAACCCGGGCACGGGATACGCAGTATTTT.

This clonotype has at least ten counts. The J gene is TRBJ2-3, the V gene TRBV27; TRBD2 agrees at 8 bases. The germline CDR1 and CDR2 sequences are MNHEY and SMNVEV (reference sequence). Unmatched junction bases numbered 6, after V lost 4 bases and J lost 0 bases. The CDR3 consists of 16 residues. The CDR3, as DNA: TGTGCCAGCAGTTCAATCGGACTAGCAAGCACAGATACGCAGTATTTT. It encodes CASSSIGLASTDTQYF.

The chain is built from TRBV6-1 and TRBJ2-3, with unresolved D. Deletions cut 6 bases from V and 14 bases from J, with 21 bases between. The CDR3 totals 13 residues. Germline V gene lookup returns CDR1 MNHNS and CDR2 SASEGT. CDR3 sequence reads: CASSRTNYGRAYF. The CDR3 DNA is TGTGCCAGCAGCCGAACCAACTACGGCCGGGCGTATTTT.

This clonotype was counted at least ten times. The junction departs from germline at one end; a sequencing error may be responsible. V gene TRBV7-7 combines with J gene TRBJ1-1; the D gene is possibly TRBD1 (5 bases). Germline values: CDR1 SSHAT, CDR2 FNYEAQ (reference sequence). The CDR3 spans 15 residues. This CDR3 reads CASTPSGLEDTEAFF. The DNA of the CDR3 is TGTGCTAGCACCCCCTCGGGGCTTGAGGACACTGAAGCTTTCTTT.

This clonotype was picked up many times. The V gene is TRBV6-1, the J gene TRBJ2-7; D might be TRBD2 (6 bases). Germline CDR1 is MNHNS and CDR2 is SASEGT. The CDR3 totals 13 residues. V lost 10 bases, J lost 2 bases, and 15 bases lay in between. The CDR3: CATGVAEAYEQYF. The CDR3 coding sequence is TGTGCCACGGGGGTAGCCGAAGCCTACGAGCAGTACTTC.

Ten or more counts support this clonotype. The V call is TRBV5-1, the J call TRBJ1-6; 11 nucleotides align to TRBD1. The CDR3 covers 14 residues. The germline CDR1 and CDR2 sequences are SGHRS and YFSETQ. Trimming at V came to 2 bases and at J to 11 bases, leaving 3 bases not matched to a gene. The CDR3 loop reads CASSFRDRGTPLHF. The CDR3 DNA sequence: TGCGCCAGCAGCTTTCGGGACAGGGGGACACCCCTCCACTTT.